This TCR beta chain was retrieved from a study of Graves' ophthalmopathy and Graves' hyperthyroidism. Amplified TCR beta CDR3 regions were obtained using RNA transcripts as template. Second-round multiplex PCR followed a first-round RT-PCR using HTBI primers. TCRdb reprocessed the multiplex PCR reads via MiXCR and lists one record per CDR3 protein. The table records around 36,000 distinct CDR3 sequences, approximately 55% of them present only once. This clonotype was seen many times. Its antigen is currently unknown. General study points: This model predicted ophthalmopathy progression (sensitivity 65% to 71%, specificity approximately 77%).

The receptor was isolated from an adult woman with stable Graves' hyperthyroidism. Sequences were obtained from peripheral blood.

The CDR3 DNA reads TGCGCCAGCAGCCAAGAACCGGGACTAGCGAACACCGGGGAGCTGTTTTTT. Its translation: CASSQEPGLANTGELFF. The chain carries TRBV4-1 and TRBJ2-2, with 8 nucleotides matching TRBD2. Germline V lookup: CDR1 MGHRA, CDR2 YSYEKL. V dropped 0 bases and J dropped 0; count of bases not matched to a gene: 3. The CDR3 has 17 residues.